This T cell receptor beta chain was captured by sequencing in a study of blood T cell repertoires in COVID-19. As for the study in general: The United States, Italy and Spain were the sources of the acute and convalescent COVID-19 samples.

The protocol was immunoSEQ multiplex PCR, while the TCRdb copy is restricted to in-frame clones and leaves out a portion. The sample consists of hundreds of thousands of clones, about 86% of them appearing once. Germline lookup yields CDR1 MNHEY and CDR2 SVGAGI. CDR3 length: 13 residues. Trimming removed 6 bases at V and 4 bases at J, with 9 bases between. This clonotype was sampled from a man older than 75 with acute or convalescent COVID-19. Material: peripheral blood. V gene TRBV6-5 combines with J gene TRBJ1-4, with D uncertain. The DNA of the CDR3 is TGTGCCAGCAGAACCACGGTTAATGAAAAACTGTTTTTT. It encodes CASRTTVNEKLFF.